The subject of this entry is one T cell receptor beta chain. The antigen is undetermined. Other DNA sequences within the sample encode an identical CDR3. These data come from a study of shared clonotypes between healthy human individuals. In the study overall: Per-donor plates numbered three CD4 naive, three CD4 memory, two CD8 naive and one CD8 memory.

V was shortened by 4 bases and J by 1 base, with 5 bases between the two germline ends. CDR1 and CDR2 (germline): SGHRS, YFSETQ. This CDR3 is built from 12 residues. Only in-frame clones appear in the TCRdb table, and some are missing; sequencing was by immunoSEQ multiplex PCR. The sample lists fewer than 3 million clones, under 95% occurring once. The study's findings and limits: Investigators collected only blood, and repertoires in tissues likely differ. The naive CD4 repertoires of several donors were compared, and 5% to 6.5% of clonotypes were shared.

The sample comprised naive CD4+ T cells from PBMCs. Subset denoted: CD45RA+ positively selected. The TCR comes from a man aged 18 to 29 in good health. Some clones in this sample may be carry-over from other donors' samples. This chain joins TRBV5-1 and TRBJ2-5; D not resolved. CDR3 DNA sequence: TGCGCCAGCAGCCCCAGCCAAGAGACCCAGTACTTC. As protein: CASSPSQETQYF.